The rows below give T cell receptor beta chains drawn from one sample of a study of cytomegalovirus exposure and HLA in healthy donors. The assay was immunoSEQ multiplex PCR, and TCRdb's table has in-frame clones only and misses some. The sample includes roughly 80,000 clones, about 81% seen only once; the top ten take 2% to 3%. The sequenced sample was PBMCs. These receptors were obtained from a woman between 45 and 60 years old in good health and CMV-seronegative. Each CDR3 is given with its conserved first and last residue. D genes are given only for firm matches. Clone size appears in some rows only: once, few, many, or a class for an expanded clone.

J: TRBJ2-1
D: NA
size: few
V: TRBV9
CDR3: CASSPRTAYNEQFF
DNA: TGTGCCAGCAGCCCCCGGACAGCGTACAATGAGCAGTTCTTC

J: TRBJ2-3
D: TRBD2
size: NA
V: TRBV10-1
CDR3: CASSESQAGGTDTQYF
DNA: TGCGCCAGCAGTGAGTCGCAAGCGGGGGGCACAGATACGCAGTATTTT

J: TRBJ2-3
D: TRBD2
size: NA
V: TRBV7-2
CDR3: CASSFERGGDTQYF
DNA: TGTGCCAGCAGCTTCGAGCGGGGGGGGGATACGCAGTATTTT

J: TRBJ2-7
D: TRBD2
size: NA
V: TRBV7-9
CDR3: CASSLAAGAPYEQYF
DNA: TGTGCCAGCAGCTTAGCAGCGGGGGCCCCCTACGAGCAGTACTTC

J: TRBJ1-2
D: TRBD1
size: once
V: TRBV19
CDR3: CASYPTGGGGYTF
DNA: TGTGCCAGCTATCCGACAGGGGGCGGTGGCTACACCTTC

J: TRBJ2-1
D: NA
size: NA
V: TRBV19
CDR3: CASSVTLSYNEQFF
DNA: TGTGCCAGTAGTGTGACACTCTCCTACAATGAGCAGTTCTTC

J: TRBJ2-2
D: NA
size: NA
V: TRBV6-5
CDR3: CASKLTGELFF
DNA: TGTGCCAGCAAACTCACCGGGGAGCTGTTTTTT

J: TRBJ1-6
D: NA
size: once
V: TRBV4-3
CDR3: CASSQDSSYNSPLHF
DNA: TGCGCCAGCAGCCAGGACAGTTCCTATAATTCACCCCTCCACTTT

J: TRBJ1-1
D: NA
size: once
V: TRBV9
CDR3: CASSVSGQPNTEAFF
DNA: TGTGCCAGCAGCGTCTCCGGACAGCCAAACACTGAAGCTTTCTTT

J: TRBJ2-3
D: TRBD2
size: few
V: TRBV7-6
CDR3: CASSLALTSGGASDTQYF
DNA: TGTGCCAGCAGCTTAGCCCTTACTAGCGGGGGGGCCTCAGATACGCAGTATTTT

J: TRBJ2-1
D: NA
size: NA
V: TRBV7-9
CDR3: CASSIGHAYNEQFF
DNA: TGTGCCAGCAGCATAGGACACGCCTACAATGAGCAGTTCTTC

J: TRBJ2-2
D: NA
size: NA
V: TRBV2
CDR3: CASSDRGNTGELFF
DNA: TGTGCCAGCAGTGACAGGGGCAACACCGGGGAGCTGTTTTTT

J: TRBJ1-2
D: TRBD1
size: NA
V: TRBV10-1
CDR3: CASTWDRANYGYTF
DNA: TGCGCCAGCACCTGGGACAGGGCCAACTATGGCTACACCTTC

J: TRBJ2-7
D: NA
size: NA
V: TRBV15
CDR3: CATSRERGTAIYEQYF
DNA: TGTGCCACCAGCAGAGAACGGGGGACAGCAATCTACGAGCAGTACTTC

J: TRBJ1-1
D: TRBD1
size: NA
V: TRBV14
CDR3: CASSQTGTGVAFF
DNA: TGTGCCAGCAGCCAAACCGGGACAGGGGTGGCTTTCTTT

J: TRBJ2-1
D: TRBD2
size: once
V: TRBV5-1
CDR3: CASSLSGRGPESSYNEQFF
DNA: TGCGCCAGCAGCTTAAGCGGGAGGGGTCCTGAAAGCTCCTACAATGAGCAGTTCTTC

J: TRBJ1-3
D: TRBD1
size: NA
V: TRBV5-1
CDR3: CASREGQLFSGNTIYF
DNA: TGCGCCAGCAGAGAGGGACAGCTCTTCTCTGGAAACACCATATATTTT

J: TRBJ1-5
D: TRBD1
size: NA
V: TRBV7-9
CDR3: CASSLDRAGQPQHF
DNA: TGTGCCAGCAGCCTTGACAGGGCTGGTCAGCCCCAGCATTTT

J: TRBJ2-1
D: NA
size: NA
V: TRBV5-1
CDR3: CASSLYGIGGYNEQFF
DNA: TGCGCCAGCAGCTTGTATGGGATTGGAGGCTACAATGAGCAGTTCTTC

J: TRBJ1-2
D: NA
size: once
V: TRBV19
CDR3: CASDSFNYGYTF
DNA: TGTGCTTCGGACAGTTTTAACTATGGCTACACCTTC

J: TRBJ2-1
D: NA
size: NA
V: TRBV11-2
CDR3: CASSLSEDSYNEQFF
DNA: TGTGCCAGCAGCTTAAGCGAAGACAGCTACAATGAGCAGTTCTTC

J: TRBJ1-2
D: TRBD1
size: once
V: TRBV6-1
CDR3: CASAPGQGASGGYTF
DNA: TGTGCCAGCGCGCCGGGACAGGGGGCTTCTGGGGGCTACACCTTC

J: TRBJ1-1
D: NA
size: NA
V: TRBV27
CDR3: CASRLGPGEAFF
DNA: TGTGCCAGCAGGTTGGGTCCGGGTGAAGCTTTCTTT

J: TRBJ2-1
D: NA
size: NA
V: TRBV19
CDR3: CASSIGRGGNEQFF
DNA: TGTGCCAGTAGTATAGGTCGTGGCGGCAATGAGCAGTTCTTC

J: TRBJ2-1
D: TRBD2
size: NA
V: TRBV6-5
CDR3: CASSYGGSYNEQFF
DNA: TGTGCCAGCAGTTATGGCGGGAGCTACAATGAGCAGTTCTTC

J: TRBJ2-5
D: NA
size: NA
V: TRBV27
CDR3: CASSFSGTQYF
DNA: TGTGCCAGCAGTTTTTCCGGGACCCAGTACTTC

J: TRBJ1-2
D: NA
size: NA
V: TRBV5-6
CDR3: CASSLVQSNYGYTF
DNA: TGTGCCAGCAGCTTGGTACAGTCGAACTATGGCTACACCTTC

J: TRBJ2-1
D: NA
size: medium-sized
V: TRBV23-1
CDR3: CASSQFGRDNNEQFF
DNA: TGCGCCAGCAGTCAATTCGGCCGGGACAACAATGAGCAGTTCTTC

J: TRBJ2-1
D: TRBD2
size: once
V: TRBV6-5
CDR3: CASSLLAGEGGNEQFF
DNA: TGTGCCAGCAGTTTGCTAGCGGGAGAGGGAGGGAATGAGCAGTTCTTC

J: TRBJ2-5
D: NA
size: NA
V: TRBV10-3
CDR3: CAISGTELTGTETQYF
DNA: TGTGCCATCAGTGGGACAGAACTAACTGGGACGGAGACCCAGTACTTC

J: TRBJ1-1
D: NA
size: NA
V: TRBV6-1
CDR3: CASSEKGSGRVLEAFF
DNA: TGTGCCAGCAGTGAAAAGGGGTCAGGGAGGGTTCTTGAAGCTTTCTTT

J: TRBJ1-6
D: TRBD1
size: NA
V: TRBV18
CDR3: CASSPGQGNSPLHF
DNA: TGTGCCAGCTCACCAGGACAGGGAAATTCACCCCTCCACTTT

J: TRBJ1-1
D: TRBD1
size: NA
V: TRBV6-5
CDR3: CASSSRGEAFF
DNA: TGTGCCAGCAGTAGCAGGGGGGAAGCTTTCTTT